The clone carrying this TCR beta chain was counted many times. The antigen is unknown. These data come from a study of response to subunit inactivated influenza vaccine. TCRdb redid the calling of the RT-PCR reads with MiXCR, one entry per CDR3 protein. The repertoire holds around 570,000 distinct CDR3 sequences, with about 8% as singletons. The germline V gene has CDR1 SQVTM and CDR2 ANQGSEA. Trimming removed 2 bases from V and 7 bases from J, with 18 bases in between. The length of the CDR3 is 15 residues. Study findings and constraints: The authors offered the suggestion that each seasonal influenza vaccination recruits few new T cells.

The receptor was isolated from a man aged 50 to 69 who received an inactivated influenza vaccine. The chain has TRBV29-1 and TRBJ2-1; the D gene is possibly TRBD1 (5 bases). The specimen comprised PBMCs from blood, sampled around 25 months after vaccination. The CDR3 sequence is CSVERTGPGWNEQFF. CDR3 nucleotide sequence: TGCAGCGTTGAACGGACCGGGCCAGGGTGGAATGAGCAGTTCTTC.